This T cell receptor beta chain was recovered during a study of regulatory T cells in long-lasting Graves disease (dated by TCRdb to the early 2020s). Broadly, across the study: Persistent Graves' disease meant more than 5 years of antithyroid drug treatment with TSH receptor autoantibodies that stayed positive. In the clinical cohort, patients with persistent Graves' disease had used antithyroid drugs for an average of roughly ten years. The study took place in China and was registered as a clinical trial. Patients with persistent Graves' disease were compared with patients with newly diagnosed Graves' disease using TCR sequencing and RNA sequencing of peripheral blood. A total of around 35 samples were covered by TCR sequencing, comprising some 13 persistent and about 20 newly diagnosed Graves' disease patients.

Many counts were recorded for this clonotype. Its antigen remains unidentified. Per-nucleotide qualities are absent, and no much larger clonotype sits a single base away. This specimen's time point label, interpreted: persistent/refractory GD, antithyroid drugs over 5 years with positive TRAb. For both TCR sequencing and RNA sequencing, RNA was extracted from PBMCs using TRIzol. Graves' disease was diagnosed according to American Thyroid Association guidelines. Recruitment of patients was carried out at an endocrinology department in Xi'an, China. Each patient gave approximately 9.7 milliliters of peripheral blood, collected in an EDTA anticoagulant tube. Ficoll Paque Plus density gradient separation was used to isolate PBMCs, and no further T cell sorting was performed. RNA quality was checked with an Agilent 2100 Bioanalyzer and agarose gel, and concentration with a NanoDrop 2000. What the research found in general, with its limitations: More public clonotypes were shared among persistent patients (more than 2,500) than among newly diagnosed patients (approximately 930). Sequencing and analysis were limited to the TCR beta chain. The authors noted that the small sample size was a limitation that may lower accuracy. Compared with newly diagnosed patients, persistent Graves' disease patients had lower TCR Shannon entropy and fewer highly expanded clones, which suggests clonal expansion. The study examined only peripheral blood because the primary lesion, thyroid tissue, could not be accessed.

The library relied on multiplex PCR. Sequenced on an Illumina HiSeq 4000. To build TCR beta libraries, CDR3 regions were amplified by Arm-PCR using iRepertoire HTBI primers. Before sequencing, the PCR products underwent gel purification. The original pipeline was this. Gene usage analysis of CDR3 amino acid clonotypes relied on the roughly 58 TRBV and 12 to 15 TRBJ segments identified across samples. COPE and FqMerger were used to merge filtered high-quality paired reads into contigs. BLAST was used to align contigs to the IMGT TRBV, TRBD and TRBJ reference genes, and CDR3 was defined following IMGT. Any clonotype with a frequency above 0.1% was counted as a highly expanded clone. Shannon entropy served as the measure of repertoire diversity, while the Gini coefficient captured V-J evenness. Clonotypes shared by more than one individual were considered public. TCRdb reanalyzed the raw reads on its own, using fastp at Q25 for trimming and MiXCR for clone calling, and kept in-frame beta chains. Rows with a matching CDR3 protein are joined into one entry that keeps the most common DNA and genes. These V and J calls derive from TCRdb rather than the authors' analysis. The sample table records 300,000 to 500,000 distinct CDR3 sequences; less than 25% of these occur just once. The biggest ten clones account for less than 25% of the sample.

Specimen: peripheral blood mononuclear cells (PBMCs), collected when the disease was refractory, from a patient treated with antithyroid drugs. The sequence derives from a female donor with Graves disease.

In nucleotides, the sequence is TGTGCCAGCAGTTATCGGTTGGGAGACACCGGGGAGCTGTTTTTT. It translates as CASSYRLGDTGELFF. In this chain, TRBV6-5 is recombined with TRBJ2-2; a tentative D match to TRBD2 spans 5 bases. The CDR3 runs 15 residues from the cysteine to the phenylalanine. Only the CDR3 portion is preserved as DNA: 45 bases, with reading frame beginning at the first base. The germline V gene encodes CDR1 MNHEY and CDR2 SVGAGI. Trimming at the junction amounts to 3 bases on V and 3 bases on J, and the germline ends lie 11 bases apart.